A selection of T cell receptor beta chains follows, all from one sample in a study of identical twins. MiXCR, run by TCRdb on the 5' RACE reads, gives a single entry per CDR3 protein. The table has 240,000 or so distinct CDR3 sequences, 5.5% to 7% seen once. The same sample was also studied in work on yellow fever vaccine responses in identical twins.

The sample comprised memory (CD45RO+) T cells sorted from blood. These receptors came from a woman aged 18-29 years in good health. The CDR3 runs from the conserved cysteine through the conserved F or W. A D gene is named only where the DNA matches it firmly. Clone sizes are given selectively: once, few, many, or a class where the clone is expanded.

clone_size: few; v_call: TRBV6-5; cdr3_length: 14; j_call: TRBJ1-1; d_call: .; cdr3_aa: CASSYSKQGFMAFF; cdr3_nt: TGTGCCAGCAGTTACAGTAAGCAGGGGTTTATGGCTTTCTTT
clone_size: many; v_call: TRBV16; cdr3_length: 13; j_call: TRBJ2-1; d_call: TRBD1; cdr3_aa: CATSRQGIDEQFF; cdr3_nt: TGTGCCACCTCACGACAGGGAATCGATGAGCAGTTCTTC
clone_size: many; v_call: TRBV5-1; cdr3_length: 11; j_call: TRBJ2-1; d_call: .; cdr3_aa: CASSLGTGQFF; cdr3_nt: TGCGCCAGCAGCTTGGGCACAGGGCAGTTCTTC
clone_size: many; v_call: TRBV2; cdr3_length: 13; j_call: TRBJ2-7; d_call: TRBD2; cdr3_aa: CASSASGTYEQYF; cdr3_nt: TGTGCCAGCAGTGCTAGCGGGACCTACGAGCAGTACTTC
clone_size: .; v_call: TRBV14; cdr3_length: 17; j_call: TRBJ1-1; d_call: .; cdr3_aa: CASSQEFRGQRRTEAFF; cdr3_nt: TGTGCCAGCAGCCAAGAGTTTAGGGGACAAAGAAGGACTGAAGCTTTCTTT
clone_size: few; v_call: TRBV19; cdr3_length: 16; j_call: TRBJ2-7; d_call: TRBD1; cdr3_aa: CASSPRWTGTEYEQYF; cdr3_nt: TGTGCCAGTAGTCCCAGGTGGACGGGGACAGAATACGAGCAGTACTTC
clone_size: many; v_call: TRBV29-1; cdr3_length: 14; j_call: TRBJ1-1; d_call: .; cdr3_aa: CSALGQPMNTEAFF; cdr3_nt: TGCAGCGCCCTTGGACAGCCCATGAACACTGAAGCTTTCTTT
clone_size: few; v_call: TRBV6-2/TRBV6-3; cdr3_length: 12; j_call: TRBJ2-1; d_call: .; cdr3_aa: CASRMSVNEQFF; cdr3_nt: TGTGCCAGCAGAATGAGTGTCAATGAGCAGTTCTTC
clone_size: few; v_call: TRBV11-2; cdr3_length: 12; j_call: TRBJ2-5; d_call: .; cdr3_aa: CASSLGKETQYF; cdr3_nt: TGTGCCAGCAGCTTAGGGAAGGAGACCCAGTACTTC
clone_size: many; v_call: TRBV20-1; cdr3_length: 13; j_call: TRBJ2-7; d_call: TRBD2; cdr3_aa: CSARGSSGTEQYF; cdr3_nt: TGCAGTGCTAGAGGATCTAGCGGGACCGAGCAGTACTTC
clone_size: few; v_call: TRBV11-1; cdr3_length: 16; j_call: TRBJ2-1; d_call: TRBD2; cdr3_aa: CASSLGTGGPWNEQFF; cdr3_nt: TGTGCCAGCAGCTTAGGGACGGGAGGGCCATGGAATGAGCAGTTCTTC
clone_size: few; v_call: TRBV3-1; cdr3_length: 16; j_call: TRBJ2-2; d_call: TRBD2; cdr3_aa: CASSQRLAGGIGELFF; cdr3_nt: TGTGCCAGCAGCCAACGACTAGCGGGAGGGATCGGGGAGCTGTTTTTT
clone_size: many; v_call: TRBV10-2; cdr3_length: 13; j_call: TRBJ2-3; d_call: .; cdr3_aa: CASSEDERGTQYF; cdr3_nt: TGCGCCAGCAGTGAGGATGAACGTGGTACGCAGTATTTT
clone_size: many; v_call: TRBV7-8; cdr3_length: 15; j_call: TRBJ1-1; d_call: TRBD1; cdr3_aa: CATQRDRGFNTEAFF; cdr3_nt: TGTGCCACCCAGCGAGACAGGGGGTTTAACACTGAAGCTTTCTTT
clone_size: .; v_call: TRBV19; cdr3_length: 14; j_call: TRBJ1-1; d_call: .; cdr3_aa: CASSTRGGHTEAFF; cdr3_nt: TGTGCCAGTAGTACCCGCGGGGGGCACACTGAAGCTTTCTTT
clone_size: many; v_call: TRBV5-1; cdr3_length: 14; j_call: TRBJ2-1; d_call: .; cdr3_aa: CASSSGYAYNEQFF; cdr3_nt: TGCGCCAGCTCGAGCGGGTACGCATACAATGAGCAGTTCTTC
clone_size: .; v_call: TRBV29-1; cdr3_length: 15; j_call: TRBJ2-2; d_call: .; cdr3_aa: CSVEEQGLIPGELFF; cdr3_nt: TGCAGCGTTGAAGAGCAGGGCTTGATCCCCGGGGAGCTGTTTTTT
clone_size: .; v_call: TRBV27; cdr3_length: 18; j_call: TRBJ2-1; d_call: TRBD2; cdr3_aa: CASSPTRLALGSYNKQFF; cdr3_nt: TGTGCCAGCAGTCCCACTCGACTAGCGCTAGGCTCCTACAATAAGCAGTTCTTC
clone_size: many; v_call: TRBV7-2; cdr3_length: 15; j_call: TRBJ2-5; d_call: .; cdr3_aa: CASSTTRTYQETQYF; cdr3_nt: TGTGCCAGCAGCACGACTCGGACCTACCAAGAGACCCAGTACTTC
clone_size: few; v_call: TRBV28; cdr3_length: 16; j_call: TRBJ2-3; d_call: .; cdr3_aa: CASSSSGIRGTDTQYF; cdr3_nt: TGTGCCAGCAGTTCTTCCGGTATTAGGGGCACAGATACGCAGTATTTT
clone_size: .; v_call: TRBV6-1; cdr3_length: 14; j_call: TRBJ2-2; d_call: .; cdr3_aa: CASSGTDYTGELFF; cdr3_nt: TGTGCCAGCAGTGGGACTGACTACACCGGGGAGCTGTTTTTT
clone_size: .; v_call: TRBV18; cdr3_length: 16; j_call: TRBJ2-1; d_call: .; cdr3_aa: CASSKAYGSPYNEQFF; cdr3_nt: TGTGCCAGCTCAAAAGCTTACGGGAGTCCCTACAATGAGCAGTTCTTC
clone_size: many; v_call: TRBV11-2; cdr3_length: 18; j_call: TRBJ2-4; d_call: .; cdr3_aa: CASRTGASKSVAKNIQYF; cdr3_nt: TGTGCCAGCCGTACCGGGGCCTCAAAGTCGGTAGCCAAAAACATTCAGTACTTC
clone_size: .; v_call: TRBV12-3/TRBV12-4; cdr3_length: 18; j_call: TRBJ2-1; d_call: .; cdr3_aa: CASRPTGGVSRSYNEQFF; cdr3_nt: TGTGCCAGCAGGCCTACAGGGGGGGTTAGCCGCTCCTACAATGAGCAGTTCTTC
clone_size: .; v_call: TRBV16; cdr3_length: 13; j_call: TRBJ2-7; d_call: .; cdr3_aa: CASSYGLAYEQYF; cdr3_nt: TGTGCCAGCAGCTACGGACTGGCGTACGAGCAGTACTTC
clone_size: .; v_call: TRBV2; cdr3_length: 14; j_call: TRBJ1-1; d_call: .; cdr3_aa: CASKKTGSVTEAFF; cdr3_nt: TGTGCCAGCAAAAAAACAGGGTCAGTCACTGAAGCTTTCTTT
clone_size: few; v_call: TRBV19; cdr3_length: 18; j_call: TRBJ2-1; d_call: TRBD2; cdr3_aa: CASSSRPATSGSVNEQFF; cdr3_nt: TGTGCCAGTAGTTCCCGCCCCGCGACTAGCGGGAGTGTCAATGAGCAGTTCTTC
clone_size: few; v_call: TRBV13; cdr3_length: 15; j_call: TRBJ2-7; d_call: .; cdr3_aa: CASSLGSGPPYEQYF; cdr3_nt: TGTGCCAGCAGCTTAGGATCGGGGCCACCCTACGAGCAGTACTTC
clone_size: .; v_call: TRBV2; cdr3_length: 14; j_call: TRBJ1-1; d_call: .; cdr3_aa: CASSASAQNTEAFF; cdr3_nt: TGTGCCAGCAGTGCATCCGCCCAAAACACTGAAGCTTTCTTT
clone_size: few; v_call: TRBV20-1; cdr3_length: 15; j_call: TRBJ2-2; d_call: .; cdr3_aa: CSATQGRGLTGELFF; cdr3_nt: TGCAGTGCTACTCAGGGGCGGGGCCTCACCGGGGAGCTGTTTTTT
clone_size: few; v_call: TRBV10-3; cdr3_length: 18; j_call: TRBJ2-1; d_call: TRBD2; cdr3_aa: CAISVPYSGSVSYNEQFF; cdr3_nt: TGTGCCATCAGTGTACCATATAGCGGGAGTGTGAGCTACAATGAGCAGTTCTTC
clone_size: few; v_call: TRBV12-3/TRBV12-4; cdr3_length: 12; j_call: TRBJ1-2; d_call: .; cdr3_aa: CASSSRGEGYTF; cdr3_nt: TGTGCCAGCAGCTCTCGCGGGGAGGGCTACACCTTC
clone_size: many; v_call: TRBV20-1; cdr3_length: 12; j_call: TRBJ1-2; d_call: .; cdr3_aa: CSANIQNYGYTF; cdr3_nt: TGCAGTGCTAATATCCAGAACTATGGCTACACCTTC
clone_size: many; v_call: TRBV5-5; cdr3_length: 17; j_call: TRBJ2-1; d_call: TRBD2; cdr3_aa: CASSSVEGLAENNEQFF; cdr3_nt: TGTGCCAGCAGCTCAGTTGAGGGACTAGCGGAAAACAATGAGCAGTTCTTC
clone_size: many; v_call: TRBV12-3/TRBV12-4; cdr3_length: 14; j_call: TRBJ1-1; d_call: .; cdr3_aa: CASSFDSRYTEAFF; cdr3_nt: TGTGCCAGCAGTTTCGACAGCCGGTACACTGAAGCTTTCTTT
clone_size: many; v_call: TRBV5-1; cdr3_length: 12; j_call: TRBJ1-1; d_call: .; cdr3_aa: CASGQTNTEAFF; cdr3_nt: TGCGCCAGTGGACAGACGAACACTGAAGCTTTCTTT
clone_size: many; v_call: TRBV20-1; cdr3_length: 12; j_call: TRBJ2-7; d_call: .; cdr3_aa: CSASGTRYEQYF; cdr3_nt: TGCAGTGCATCAGGGACGCGGTACGAGCAGTACTTC
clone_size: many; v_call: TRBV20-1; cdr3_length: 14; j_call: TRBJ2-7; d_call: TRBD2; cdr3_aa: CSARHSSGRGEQYF; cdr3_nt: TGCAGTGCTCGACACAGTAGCGGGAGAGGCGAGCAGTACTTC
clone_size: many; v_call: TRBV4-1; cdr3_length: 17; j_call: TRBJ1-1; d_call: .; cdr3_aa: CASSQDLRAGVNTEAFF; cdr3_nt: TGCGCCAGCAGCCAAGACCTTCGTGCGGGGGTCAACACTGAAGCTTTCTTT
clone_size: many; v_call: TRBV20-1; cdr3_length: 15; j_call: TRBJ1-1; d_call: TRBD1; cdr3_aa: CSARPPTGGITEAFF; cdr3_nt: TGCAGTGCTAGACCGCCGACAGGGGGGATCACTGAAGCTTTCTTT
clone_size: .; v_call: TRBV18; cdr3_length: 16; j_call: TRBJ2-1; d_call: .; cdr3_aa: CASSPVGFNGVNEQFF; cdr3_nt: TGTGCCAGCTCACCGGTGGGTTTTAATGGGGTGAATGAGCAGTTCTTC
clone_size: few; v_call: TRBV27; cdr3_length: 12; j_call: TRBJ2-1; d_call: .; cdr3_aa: CASSFWRGEQFF; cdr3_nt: TGTGCCAGCAGTTTTTGGCGTGGTGAGCAGTTCTTC
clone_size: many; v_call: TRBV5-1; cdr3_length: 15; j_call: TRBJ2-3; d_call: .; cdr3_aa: CASSLAGKPTDTQYF; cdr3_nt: TGCGCCAGCAGCTTGGCCGGCAAGCCCACAGATACGCAGTATTTT
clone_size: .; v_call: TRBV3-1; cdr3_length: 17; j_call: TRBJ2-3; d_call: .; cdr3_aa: CASSQFPPLTSTDTQYF; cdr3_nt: TGTGCCAGCAGCCAATTCCCCCCCCTGACAAGCACAGATACGCAGTATTTT
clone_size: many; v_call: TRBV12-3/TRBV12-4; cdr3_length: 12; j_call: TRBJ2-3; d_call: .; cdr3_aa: CASSRNRNTQYF; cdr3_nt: TGTGCCAGCAGCCGGAACAGGAATACGCAGTATTTT
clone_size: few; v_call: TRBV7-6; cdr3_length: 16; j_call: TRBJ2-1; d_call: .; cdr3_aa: CASSLGREVSVDEQFF; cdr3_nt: TGTGCCAGCAGCTTAGGCAGAGAAGTATCTGTCGATGAGCAGTTCTTC
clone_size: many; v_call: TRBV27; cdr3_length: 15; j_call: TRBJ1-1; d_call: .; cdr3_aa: CASSIQGGLNTEAFF; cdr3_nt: TGTGCCAGCAGTATACAGGGAGGACTGAACACTGAAGCTTTCTTT